This T cell receptor beta chain derives from a study of CD8 T cells in ankylosing spondylitis. Study-level points and caveats: Disease-linked clones were reportedly significantly enriched in matched ankylosing spondylitis synovial fluid.

As for this clonotype: Antigen unknown.

Quantitative 5'-RACE with molecular barcodes generated TCR beta libraries. TCRdb recomputed calls from the 5' RACE reads with MiXCR, one row per CDR3 protein. The table includes under 250,000 distinct CDR3 sequences, about 10% detected once. The sequence derives from a male donor with ankylosing spondylitis or in good health (not recorded which). Source material: blood, either unsorted or a sorted T cell fraction (not recorded which).

In DNA, the CDR3 is TGTGCCAGCAGCTTAGATTCGGCTGGCCACAATGAGCAGTTCTTC. Its translation is CASSLDSAGHNEQFF. The rearrangement links TRBV11-2 to TRBJ2-1; D remains unclear. Germline CDR1 is SGHAT and CDR2 is FQNNGV. The CDR3 contains 15 residues. Deletions cut 0 bases from V and 5 bases from J, with 11 bases between.